This is a list of T cell receptor beta chains from one sample in a study of blood T cell repertoires in COVID-19. The method was immunoSEQ multiplex PCR; TCRdb's version includes in-frame clones alone and lacks a portion of them. This sample carries 200,000 to 250,000 clones, just over 85% of them seen once, and the ten largest clones take approximately 10%. The sample consisted of peripheral blood. These receptors were taken from a man between 50 and 59 years old with COVID-19, enrolled during active disease. Both conserved end residues are part of each CDR3. Each record gives: J gene, clone size, V gene, D gene, CDR3 DNA, CDR3 protein. A D gene is named only where the DNA matches it firmly. Expanded clones get a size class; other rows say once, few or many, or leave the size out.

j_call: TRBJ2-3; clone_size: NA; v_call: TRBV7-6; d_call: TRBD2; cdr3_nt: TGTGCCAGCAGCCAACGACTAGCGGGAACCACAGATACGCAGTATTTT; cdr3_aa: CASSQRLAGTTDTQYF
j_call: TRBJ1-2; clone_size: NA; v_call: TRBV5-4; d_call: TRBD1; cdr3_nt: TGTGCCAGCAGCTCCACAGGGGTCTATGGCTACACCTTC; cdr3_aa: CASSSTGVYGYTF
j_call: TRBJ2-2; clone_size: NA; v_call: TRBV9; d_call: NA; cdr3_nt: TGTGCCAGCAGCGCTAGCGCTACGAACACCGGGGAGCTGTTTTTT; cdr3_aa: CASSASATNTGELFF
j_call: TRBJ2-3; clone_size: NA; v_call: TRBV19; d_call: NA; cdr3_nt: TGTGCCAGTAGCACGCGAACAGATACGCAGTATTTT; cdr3_aa: CASSTRTDTQYF
j_call: TRBJ1-6; clone_size: NA; v_call: TRBV2; d_call: TRBD1; cdr3_nt: TGTGCCAGCAGCCCGGGACAGTATAATTCACCCCTCCACTTT; cdr3_aa: CASSPGQYNSPLHF
j_call: TRBJ2-2; clone_size: NA; v_call: TRBV9; d_call: TRBD2; cdr3_nt: TGTGCCAGCGGACGGGAGGGTAGTGTCGGGGAGCTGTTTTTT; cdr3_aa: CASGREGSVGELFF
j_call: TRBJ1-2; clone_size: NA; v_call: TRBV7-9; d_call: NA; cdr3_nt: TGTGCCAGCAGCCGGGACACCTATGGCTACACCTTC; cdr3_aa: CASSRDTYGYTF
j_call: TRBJ2-7; clone_size: NA; v_call: TRBV5-1; d_call: TRBD2; cdr3_nt: TGCGCCAGCAGCTTGGGAGCGGGAGTTGGGTTCTACGAGCAGTACTTC; cdr3_aa: CASSLGAGVGFYEQYF
j_call: TRBJ2-3; clone_size: few; v_call: TRBV19; d_call: NA; cdr3_nt: TGTGCCAGCTCTCGGGACATTGAGATGGATACGCAGTATTTT; cdr3_aa: CASSRDIEMDTQYF
j_call: TRBJ2-5; clone_size: NA; v_call: TRBV7-2; d_call: TRBD1; cdr3_nt: TGTGCCAGCAGCTTGGGACAGAGGAAAGAGACCCAGTACTTC; cdr3_aa: CASSLGQRKETQYF
j_call: TRBJ2-3; clone_size: NA; v_call: TRBV7-9; d_call: TRBD1; cdr3_nt: TGTGCCAGCAGTTACAGACAGGGGACTACAGATACGCAGTATTTT; cdr3_aa: CASSYRQGTTDTQYF
j_call: TRBJ1-5; clone_size: NA; v_call: TRBV30; d_call: NA; cdr3_nt: TGTGCCTGGAGTGGTGTCGGGGGTAGTAATCAGCCCCAGCATTTT; cdr3_aa: CAWSGVGGSNQPQHF
j_call: TRBJ1-5; clone_size: NA; v_call: TRBV19; d_call: TRBD1; cdr3_nt: TGTGCCAGTAGTATTTGGGGACAGGACAATCAGCCCCAGCATTTT; cdr3_aa: CASSIWGQDNQPQHF
j_call: TRBJ1-3; clone_size: NA; v_call: TRBV5-8; d_call: NA; cdr3_nt: TGTGCCAGCAGCTTGTCGATAGCGGGATCAACCCTTTTTGGGAACACCATATATTTT; cdr3_aa: CASSLSIAGSTLFGNTIYF
j_call: TRBJ2-7; clone_size: once; v_call: TRBV18; d_call: TRBD1; cdr3_nt: TGTGCCAGCTCACAAAGGACAGGAGCCACCTACGAGCAGTACTTC; cdr3_aa: CASSQRTGATYEQYF
j_call: TRBJ1-1; clone_size: NA; v_call: TRBV12-3/TRBV12-4; d_call: NA; cdr3_nt: TGTGCCAGCAGTGGCCCTGGCACTGAAGCTTTCTTT; cdr3_aa: CASSGPGTEAFF
j_call: TRBJ1-1; clone_size: NA; v_call: TRBV11-2; d_call: TRBD1; cdr3_nt: TGTGCCAGCAGTTCCCAGGGGGGCACTGAAGCTTTCTTT; cdr3_aa: CASSSQGGTEAFF
j_call: TRBJ2-7; clone_size: NA; v_call: TRBV2; d_call: NA; cdr3_nt: TGTGCCAGCTCCCCACAGGGTATATACGAGCAGTACTTC; cdr3_aa: CASSPQGIYEQYF
j_call: TRBJ1-4; clone_size: once; v_call: TRBV7-8; d_call: TRBD1; cdr3_nt: TGTGCCAGCAGAGCGGGACAGGGCGTGTGGAATGAAAAACTGTTTTTT; cdr3_aa: CASRAGQGVWNEKLFF
j_call: TRBJ2-7; clone_size: NA; v_call: TRBV28; d_call: TRBD1; cdr3_nt: TGTGCCAGCAGTTCCGGGGACAGGTCTTCCGGGGAGCAGTACTTC; cdr3_aa: CASSSGDRSSGEQYF
j_call: TRBJ2-3; clone_size: few; v_call: TRBV2; d_call: TRBD1; cdr3_nt: TGTGCCAGCAGTAGACAGGGGGCAGATACGCAGTATTTT; cdr3_aa: CASSRQGADTQYF
j_call: TRBJ2-5; clone_size: NA; v_call: TRBV7-8; d_call: TRBD2; cdr3_nt: TGTGCCAGCAGCTCACAGAGACTAGCGGGGCAAGAGACCCAGTACTTC; cdr3_aa: CASSSQRLAGQETQYF
j_call: TRBJ2-2; clone_size: NA; v_call: TRBV5-6; d_call: TRBD1; cdr3_nt: TGTGCCAGCAGCGGGGACAGGGGGCGTAGCACCGGGGAGCTGTTTTTT; cdr3_aa: CASSGDRGRSTGELFF
j_call: TRBJ1-4; clone_size: once; v_call: TRBV30; d_call: NA; cdr3_nt: TGTGCCTGGGCTAGGACAGCACCCAATGAAAAACTGTTTTTT; cdr3_aa: CAWARTAPNEKLFF
j_call: TRBJ2-3; clone_size: NA; v_call: TRBV6-2/TRBV6-3; d_call: NA; cdr3_nt: TGTGCCAGCAGTACACACGCAGATACGCAGTATTTT; cdr3_aa: CASSTHADTQYF
j_call: TRBJ1-2; clone_size: NA; v_call: TRBV19; d_call: NA; cdr3_nt: TGTGCCAGTAGACGGGGTGTACACGGGTATGGCTACACCTTC; cdr3_aa: CASRRGVHGYGYTF
j_call: TRBJ2-1; clone_size: NA; v_call: TRBV7-6; d_call: NA; cdr3_nt: TGTGCCAGCAGCCGAGGGGTTGGCGGGGCAAACAATGAGCAGTTCTTC; cdr3_aa: CASSRGVGGANNEQFF
j_call: TRBJ1-2; clone_size: NA; v_call: TRBV25-1; d_call: NA; cdr3_nt: TGTGCCAGCAGTGAACGGGACATGGACGGCTACACCTTC; cdr3_aa: CASSERDMDGYTF
j_call: TRBJ1-5; clone_size: NA; v_call: TRBV28; d_call: TRBD1; cdr3_nt: TGTGCCAGCAGTCCCGCGGGACAGTTCGGTGGCCAGCCCCAGCATTTT; cdr3_aa: CASSPAGQFGGQPQHF
j_call: TRBJ1-2; clone_size: NA; v_call: TRBV3-1/TRBV3-2; d_call: TRBD1; cdr3_nt: TGTGCCAGCAGCCGACAGGGGGCGCAGGGCTACACCTTC; cdr3_aa: CASSRQGAQGYTF
j_call: TRBJ1-2; clone_size: NA; v_call: TRBV5-5; d_call: TRBD1; cdr3_nt: TGTGCCAGCAGCTCTGGGACAGATCCTTCCTATGGCTACACCTTC; cdr3_aa: CASSSGTDPSYGYTF
j_call: TRBJ2-6; clone_size: NA; v_call: TRBV13; d_call: NA; cdr3_nt: TGTGCCAGCAGCTTGTCCTACCGAGACGTCCTGACTTTC; cdr3_aa: CASSLSYRDVLTF
j_call: TRBJ2-1; clone_size: NA; v_call: TRBV20-1; d_call: TRBD2; cdr3_nt: TGCAGTGCTAGTATAGCGGGTCCCGGGGAGCAGTTCTTC; cdr3_aa: CSASIAGPGEQFF
j_call: TRBJ2-7; clone_size: once; v_call: TRBV2; d_call: NA; cdr3_nt: TGTGCCAGCAACAGGGACTCCTACGAGCAGTACTTC; cdr3_aa: CASNRDSYEQYF
j_call: TRBJ1-1; clone_size: NA; v_call: TRBV3-1/TRBV3-2; d_call: NA; cdr3_nt: TGTGCCAGCAGCCCAGTTCTTTACCCAGGGGAGCCGAACACTGAAGCTTTCTTT; cdr3_aa: CASSPVLYPGEPNTEAFF
j_call: TRBJ2-5; clone_size: NA; v_call: TRBV6-1; d_call: TRBD2; cdr3_nt: TGTGCCAGCAGTGAACGGACTAGCGGGGGGCCCCTAGGAGAGACCCAGTACTTC; cdr3_aa: CASSERTSGGPLGETQYF
j_call: TRBJ1-2; clone_size: NA; v_call: TRBV19; d_call: NA; cdr3_nt: TGTGCCAGTAGTATTGTCGCAGGGCGGGGCTACACCTTC; cdr3_aa: CASSIVAGRGYTF
j_call: TRBJ1-1; clone_size: NA; v_call: TRBV19; d_call: NA; cdr3_nt: TGTGCCAGTAGTAACGGCCGACTGGACACTGAAGCTTTCTTT; cdr3_aa: CASSNGRLDTEAFF
j_call: TRBJ1-6; clone_size: NA; v_call: TRBV6-6; d_call: NA; cdr3_nt: TGTGCCAGCAGTCTCCAAGCCGTCCCCCCCCTCCACTTT; cdr3_aa: CASSLQAVPPLHF
j_call: TRBJ1-5; clone_size: few; v_call: TRBV3-1/TRBV3-2; d_call: TRBD1; cdr3_nt: TGTGCCAGCAGCCATAATCGCCCACAGGGGGCCCTGGCAGCCAATCAGCCCCAGCATTTT; cdr3_aa: CASSHNRPQGALAANQPQHF
j_call: TRBJ2-2; clone_size: once; v_call: TRBV18; d_call: NA; cdr3_nt: TGTGCCAGCTCACGGACAGCAAACACCGGGGAGCTGTTTTTT; cdr3_aa: CASSRTANTGELFF
j_call: TRBJ2-7; clone_size: NA; v_call: TRBV9; d_call: TRBD2; cdr3_nt: TGTGCCAGCAGCGTAGGGGATAGCGGGGACCCTATAGACGAGCAGTACTTC; cdr3_aa: CASSVGDSGDPIDEQYF
j_call: TRBJ1-2; clone_size: NA; v_call: TRBV19; d_call: TRBD1; cdr3_nt: TGTGCCAGTAGTCCAAGACAGGGTGCTGGCTACACCTTC; cdr3_aa: CASSPRQGAGYTF
j_call: TRBJ2-1; clone_size: few; v_call: TRBV3-1/TRBV3-2; d_call: TRBD1; cdr3_nt: TGTGCCAGCAGCCAATGGACCGGGACAGCCTACAATGAGCAGTTCTTC; cdr3_aa: CASSQWTGTAYNEQFF
j_call: TRBJ1-2; clone_size: NA; v_call: TRBV27; d_call: NA; cdr3_nt: TGTGCCAGCAGCTTCGGGACTAACTATGGCTACACCTTC; cdr3_aa: CASSFGTNYGYTF
j_call: TRBJ1-2; clone_size: NA; v_call: TRBV19; d_call: NA; cdr3_nt: TGTGCCAGTAGTACCGGACACCCCTATGGCTACACCTTC; cdr3_aa: CASSTGHPYGYTF
j_call: TRBJ2-7; clone_size: NA; v_call: TRBV21-1; d_call: NA; cdr3_nt: TGTGCCAGCAGCAACTTTAGCGGGAGGGTCTACGAGCAGTACTTC; cdr3_aa: CASSNFSGRVYEQYF
j_call: TRBJ2-5; clone_size: NA; v_call: TRBV6-5; d_call: TRBD1; cdr3_nt: TGTGCCAGTCGGACAGGGCAAGAGACCCAGTACTTC; cdr3_aa: CASRTGQETQYF
j_call: TRBJ1-6; clone_size: NA; v_call: TRBV2; d_call: TRBD1; cdr3_nt: TGTGCCAGCAGTGAAGGACAGGGAATGTTGTCACCCCTCCACTTT; cdr3_aa: CASSEGQGMLSPLHF
j_call: TRBJ1-5; clone_size: NA; v_call: TRBV6-2/TRBV6-3; d_call: TRBD1; cdr3_nt: TGTGCCAGCAGACCTACAGGGGGCAATCAGCCCCAGCATTTT; cdr3_aa: CASRPTGGNQPQHF
j_call: TRBJ1-1; clone_size: NA; v_call: TRBV6-5; d_call: NA; cdr3_nt: TGTGCCAGCAACAGGGAGATGGACACTGAAGCTTTCTTT; cdr3_aa: CASNREMDTEAFF
j_call: TRBJ2-3; clone_size: NA; v_call: TRBV5-1; d_call: TRBD1; cdr3_nt: TGCGCCAGCAGCCCGGGACAGGGGTCGACAGATACGCAGTATTTT; cdr3_aa: CASSPGQGSTDTQYF
j_call: TRBJ1-6; clone_size: NA; v_call: TRBV7-7; d_call: NA; cdr3_nt: TGTGCCAGCAGCCCGAATACGCTAAGCCGGGAGCTTAATTCACCCCTCCACTTT; cdr3_aa: CASSPNTLSRELNSPLHF
j_call: TRBJ1-2; clone_size: NA; v_call: TRBV24-1; d_call: NA; cdr3_nt: TGTGCCACCAGTGATGGTGGCGGCTACACCTTC; cdr3_aa: CATSDGGGYTF
j_call: TRBJ1-5; clone_size: NA; v_call: TRBV10-2; d_call: TRBD1; cdr3_nt: TGCGCCAGCAGTCGGACAGGGGGCGATCAGCCCCAGCATTTT; cdr3_aa: CASSRTGGDQPQHF